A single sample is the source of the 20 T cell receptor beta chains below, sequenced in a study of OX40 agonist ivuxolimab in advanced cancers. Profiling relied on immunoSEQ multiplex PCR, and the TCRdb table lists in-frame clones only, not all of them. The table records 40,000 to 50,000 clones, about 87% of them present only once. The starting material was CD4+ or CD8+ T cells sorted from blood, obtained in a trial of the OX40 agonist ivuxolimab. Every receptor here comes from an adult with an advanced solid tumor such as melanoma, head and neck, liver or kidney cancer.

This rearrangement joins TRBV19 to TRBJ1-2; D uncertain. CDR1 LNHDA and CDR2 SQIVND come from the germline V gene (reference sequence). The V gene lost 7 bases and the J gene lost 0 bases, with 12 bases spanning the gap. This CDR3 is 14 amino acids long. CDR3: CASTRTVANYGYTF. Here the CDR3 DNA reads TGTGCCAGTACCCGGACCGTAGCTAACTATGGCTACACCTTC. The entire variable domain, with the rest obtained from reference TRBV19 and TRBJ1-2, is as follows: DGGITQSPKYLFRKEGQNVTLSCEQNLNHDAMYWYRQDPGQGLRLIYYSQIVNDFQKGDIAEGYSVSREKKESFPLTVTSAQKNPTAFYLCASTRTVANYGYTFGSGTRLTVV.

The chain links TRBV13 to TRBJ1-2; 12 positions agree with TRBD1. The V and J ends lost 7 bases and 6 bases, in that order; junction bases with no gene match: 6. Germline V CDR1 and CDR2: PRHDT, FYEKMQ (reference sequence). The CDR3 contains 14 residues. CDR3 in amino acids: CASMSGTGGHGYTF. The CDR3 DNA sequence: TGTGCCAGCATGTCCGGGACAGGGGGCCATGGCTACACCTTC. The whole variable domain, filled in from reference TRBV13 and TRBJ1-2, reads AAGVIQSPRHLIKEKRETATLKCYPIPRHDTVYWYQQGPGQDPQFLISFYEKMQSDKGSIPDRFSAQQFSDYHSELNMSSLELGDSALYFCASMSGTGGHGYTFGSGTRLTVV.

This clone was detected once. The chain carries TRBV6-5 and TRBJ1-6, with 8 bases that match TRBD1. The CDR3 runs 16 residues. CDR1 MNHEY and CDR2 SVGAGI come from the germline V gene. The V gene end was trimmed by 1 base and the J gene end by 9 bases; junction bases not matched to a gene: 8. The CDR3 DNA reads TGTGCCAGCAGTTACTGGTCAGGGGGCGATGGTTCACCCCTCCACTTT. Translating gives CASSYWSGGDGSPLHF.

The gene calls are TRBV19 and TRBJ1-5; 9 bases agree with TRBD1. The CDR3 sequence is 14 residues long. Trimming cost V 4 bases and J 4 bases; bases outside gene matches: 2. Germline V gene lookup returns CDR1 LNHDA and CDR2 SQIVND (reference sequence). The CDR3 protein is CASSTTGGNQPQHF. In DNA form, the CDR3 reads TGTGCCAGTAGTACGACAGGGGGTAATCAGCCCCAGCATTTT.

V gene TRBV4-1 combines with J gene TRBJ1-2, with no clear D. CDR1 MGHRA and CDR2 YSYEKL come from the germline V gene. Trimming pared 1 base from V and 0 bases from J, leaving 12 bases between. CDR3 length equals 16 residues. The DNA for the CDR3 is TGCGCCAGCAGCCAAGTTGGCGGCAGTACTAACTATGGCTACACCTTC. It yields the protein CASSQVGGSTNYGYTF.

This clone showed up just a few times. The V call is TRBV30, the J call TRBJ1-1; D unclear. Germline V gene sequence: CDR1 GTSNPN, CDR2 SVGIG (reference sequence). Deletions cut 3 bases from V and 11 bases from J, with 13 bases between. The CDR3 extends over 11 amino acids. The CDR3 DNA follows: TGTGCCTGGAGCGGGTCCAGTTGGGCTTTCTTT. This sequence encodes CAWSGSSWAFF.

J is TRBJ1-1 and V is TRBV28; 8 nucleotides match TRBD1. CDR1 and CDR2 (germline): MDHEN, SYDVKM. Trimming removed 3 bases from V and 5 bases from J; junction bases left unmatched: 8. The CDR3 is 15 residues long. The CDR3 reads CASSFQGAQGTEAFF. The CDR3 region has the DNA TGTGCCAGCAGTTTCCAGGGGGCGCAGGGGACTGAAGCTTTCTTT.

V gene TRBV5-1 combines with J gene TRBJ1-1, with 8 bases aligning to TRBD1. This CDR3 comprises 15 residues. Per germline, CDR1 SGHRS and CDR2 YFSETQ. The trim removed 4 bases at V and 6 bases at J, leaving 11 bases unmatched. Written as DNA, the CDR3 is TGCGCCAGCAGCGTTAGGCCGACAGGGGAAGCTGAAGCTTTCTTT. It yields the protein CASSVRPTGEAEAFF.

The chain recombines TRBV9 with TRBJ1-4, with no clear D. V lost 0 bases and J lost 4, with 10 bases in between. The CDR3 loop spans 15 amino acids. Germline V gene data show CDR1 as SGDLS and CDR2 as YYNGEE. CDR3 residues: CASSVGVSGNEKLFF. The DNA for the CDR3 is TGTGCCAGCAGCGTAGGCGTTTCGGGTAATGAAAAACTGTTTTTT.

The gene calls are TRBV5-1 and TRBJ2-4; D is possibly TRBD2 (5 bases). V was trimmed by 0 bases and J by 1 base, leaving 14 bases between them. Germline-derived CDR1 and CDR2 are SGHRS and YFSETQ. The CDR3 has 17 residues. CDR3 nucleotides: TGCGCCAGCAGCTTGGGCGAGGGTGGAAAGGCCAAAAACATTCAGTACTTC. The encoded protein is CASSLGEGGKAKNIQYF.

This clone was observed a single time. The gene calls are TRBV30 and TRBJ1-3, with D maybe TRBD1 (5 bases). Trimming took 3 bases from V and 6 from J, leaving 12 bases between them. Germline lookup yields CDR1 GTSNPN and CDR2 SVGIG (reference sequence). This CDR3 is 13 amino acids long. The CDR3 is CAWRGRVKNTIYF. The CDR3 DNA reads TGTGCCTGGAGAGGCAGGGTAAAAAACACCATATATTTT. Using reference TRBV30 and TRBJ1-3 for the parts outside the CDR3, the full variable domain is SQTIHQWPATLVQPVGSPLSLECTVEGTSNPNLYWYRQAAGRGLQLLFYSVGIGQISSEVPQNLSASRPQDRQFILSSKKLLLSDSGFYLCAWRGRVKNTIYFGEGSWLTVV.

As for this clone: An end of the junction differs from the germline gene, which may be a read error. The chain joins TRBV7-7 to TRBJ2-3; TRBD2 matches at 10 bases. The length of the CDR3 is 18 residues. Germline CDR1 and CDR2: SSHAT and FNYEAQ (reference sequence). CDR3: CASSLSPSGGVSTDTQYF. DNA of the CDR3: TGTGCTAGCAGCTTAAGCCCTAGCGGGGGAGTAAGCACAGATACGCAGTATTTT.

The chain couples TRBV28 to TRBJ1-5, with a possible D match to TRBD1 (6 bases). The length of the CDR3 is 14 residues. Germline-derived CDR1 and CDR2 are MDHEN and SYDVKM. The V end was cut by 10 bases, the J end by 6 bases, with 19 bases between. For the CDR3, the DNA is TGTGCCATTGCCGTACAGGGTCAGGGTCAGCCCCAGCATTTT. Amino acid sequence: CAIAVQGQGQPQHF.

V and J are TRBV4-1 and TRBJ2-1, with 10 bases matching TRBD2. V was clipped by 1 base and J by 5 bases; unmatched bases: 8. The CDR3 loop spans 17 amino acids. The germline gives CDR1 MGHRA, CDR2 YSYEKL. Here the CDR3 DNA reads TGCGCCAGCAGCCAAGGACCAGGACTAGCGGTAAACAATGAGCAGTTCTTC. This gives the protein CASSQGPGLAVNNEQFF.

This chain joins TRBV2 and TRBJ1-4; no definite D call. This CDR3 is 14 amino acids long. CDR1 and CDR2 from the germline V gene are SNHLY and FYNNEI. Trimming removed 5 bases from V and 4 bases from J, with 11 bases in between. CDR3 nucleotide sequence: TGTGCCAGCAGTCACGGCAGGTTTAATGAAAAACTGTTTTTT. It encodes CASSHGRFNEKLFF.

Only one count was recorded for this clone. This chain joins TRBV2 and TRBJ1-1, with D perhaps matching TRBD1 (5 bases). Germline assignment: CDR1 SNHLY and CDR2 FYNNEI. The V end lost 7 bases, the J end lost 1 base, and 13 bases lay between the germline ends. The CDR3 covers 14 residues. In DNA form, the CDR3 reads TGTGCCAGCACCCCGGGGGAGGGGAACACTGAAGCTTTCTTT. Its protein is CASTPGEGNTEAFF.

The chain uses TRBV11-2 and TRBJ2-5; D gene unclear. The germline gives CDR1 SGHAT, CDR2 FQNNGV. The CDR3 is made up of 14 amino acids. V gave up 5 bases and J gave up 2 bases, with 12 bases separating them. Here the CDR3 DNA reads TGTGCCAGCAGCCGGACCACAGTACAAGAGACCCAGTACTTC. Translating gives CASSRTTVQETQYF.

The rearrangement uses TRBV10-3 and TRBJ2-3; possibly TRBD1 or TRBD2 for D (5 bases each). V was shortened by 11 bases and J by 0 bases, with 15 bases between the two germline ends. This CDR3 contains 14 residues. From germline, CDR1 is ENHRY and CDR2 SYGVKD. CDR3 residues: CASHRDRSTDTQYF. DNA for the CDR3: TGTGCCTCGCACCGGGACCGAAGCACAGATACGCAGTATTTT.

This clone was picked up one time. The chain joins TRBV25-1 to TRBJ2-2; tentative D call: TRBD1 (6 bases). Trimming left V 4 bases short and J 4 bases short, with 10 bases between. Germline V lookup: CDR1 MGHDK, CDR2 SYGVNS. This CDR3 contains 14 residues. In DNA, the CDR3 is TGTGCCAGCAGTGTCCGGGACACCACCGGGGAGCTGTTTTTT. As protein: CASSVRDTTGELFF. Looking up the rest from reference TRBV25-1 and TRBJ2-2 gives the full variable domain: EADIYQTPRYLVIGTGKKITLECSQTMGHDKMYWYQQDPGMELHLIHYSYGVNSTEKGDLSSESTVSRIRTEHFPLTLESARPSHTSQYLCASSVRDTTGELFFGEGSRLTVL.

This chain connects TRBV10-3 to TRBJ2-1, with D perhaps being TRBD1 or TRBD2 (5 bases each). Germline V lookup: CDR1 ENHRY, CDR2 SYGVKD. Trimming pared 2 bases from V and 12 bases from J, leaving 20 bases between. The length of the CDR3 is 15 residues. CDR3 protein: CAISEASGTRSGQFF. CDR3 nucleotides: TGTGCCATCAGTGAGGCCTCCGGGACCCGCTCCGGGCAGTTCTTC.